This T cell receptor (beta chain) comes out of a study of identical twins. Study-wide findings and caveats: The presence of invariant MAIT and iNKT cells could partly confound analyses of zero-insertion sequences. Fewer insertions marked abundant cord blood beta clonotypes; young adult naive trended weakly, memory not at all.

Unique molecular identifiers were in the cDNA, with template-switch universal primer binding. Using its own MiXCR run on the 5' RACE reads, TCRdb lists one record per CDR3 protein. The repertoire holds a few hundred thousand distinct CDR3 sequences, with around 15% as singletons. The CDR3 covers 17 residues. Germline V CDR1 and CDR2: DFQATT, SNEGSKA (reference sequence). Trimming cost V 1 base and J 4 bases; bases outside gene matches: 13. A note on this clonotype: Its antigen is not known.

These sequences were also reported in another study, on yellow fever vaccine responses in identical twins.

The chain employs TRBV20-1 and TRBJ2-3; 8 positions agree with TRBD2. This TCR came from a woman aged 18 to 35 in good health. The sequenced sample was CD4+ T cells sorted from blood. The CDR3 reads CSARVTIGRGGADTQYF. In nucleotides, the CDR3 is TGCAGTGCTAGAGTTACTATCGGGAGGGGTGGCGCAGATACGCAGTATTTT.